The 4 T cell receptor beta chains reported below all come from one sample, sequenced in a study of control samples from healthy donors and cancer patients. Some clones are missing from TCRdb's copy, which holds only in-frame ones; the method was immunoSEQ multiplex PCR. In the table there are approximately 69,000 clones, approximately 89% of which are singletons. Sequenced sample: PBMCs. These receptors came from a man in his fifties or sixties with colorectal cancer.

This clone was observed once. This chain connects TRBV2 to TRBJ2-7; TRBD2 aligns across 11 bases. Trimming cost V 8 bases and J 6 bases; bases outside gene matches: 6. This CDR3 is built from 13 residues. The V gene's germline CDR1 is SNHLY and CDR2 FYNNEI. The CDR3 coding sequence is TGTGCCAGCGGGGGGCTAGCGGGGGGCGAGCAGTACTTC. Residues: CASGGLAGGEQYF.

The chain combines TRBV3-1 (or the pseudogene TRBV3-2) with TRBJ1-1; TRBD1 agrees at 9 bases. The CDR3 covers 13 residues. With 2 bases clipped from V and 11 bases from J, the junction kept 6 bases outside the gene matches. Germline lookup yields CDR1 LGHDT and CDR2 YNNKEL (reference sequence). The CDR3 loop is CASSQRVDRGAFF. In nucleotides, the CDR3 is TGTGCCAGCAGCCAACGCGTCGACAGGGGGGCTTTCTTT.

This rearrangement joins TRBV4-2 to TRBJ2-5; 9 bases map to TRBD1. The CDR3 runs 14 residues. Germline V lookup: CDR1 LGHNA, CDR2 YNFKEQ. V shed 4 bases and J 2 bases; nucleotides not matched to a gene: 2. The CDR3 here is CASSPGTGQETQYF. In nucleotides, the CDR3 is TGTGCCAGCAGCCCCGGGACAGGGCAAGAGACCCAGTACTTC.

The table lists this clone with a few counts. The gene calls are TRBV20-1 and TRBJ2-7; TRBD2 agrees at 10 bases. CDR3 length equals 11 residues. Germline CDR1 is DFQATT and CDR2 is SNEGSKA (reference sequence). The CDR3 reads CAGLAAYEQYF. The CDR3 bases are TGCGCAGGACTAGCGGCCTACGAGCAGTACTTC.